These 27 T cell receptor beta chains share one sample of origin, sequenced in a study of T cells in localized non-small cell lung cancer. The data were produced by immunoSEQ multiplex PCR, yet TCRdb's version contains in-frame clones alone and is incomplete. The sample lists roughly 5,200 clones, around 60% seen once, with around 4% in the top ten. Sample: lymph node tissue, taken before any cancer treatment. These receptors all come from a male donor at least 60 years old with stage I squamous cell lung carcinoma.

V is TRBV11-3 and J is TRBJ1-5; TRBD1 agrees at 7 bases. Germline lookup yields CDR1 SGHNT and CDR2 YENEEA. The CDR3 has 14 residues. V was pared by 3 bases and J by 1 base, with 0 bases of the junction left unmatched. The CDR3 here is CASSLGQSNQPQHF. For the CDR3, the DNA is TGTGCCAGCAGCTTGGGACAGAGCAATCAGCCCCAGCATTTT.

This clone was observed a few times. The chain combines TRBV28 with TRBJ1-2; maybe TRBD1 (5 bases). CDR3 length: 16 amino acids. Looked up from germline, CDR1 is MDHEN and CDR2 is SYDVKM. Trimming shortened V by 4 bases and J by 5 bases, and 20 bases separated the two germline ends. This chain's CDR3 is CASSWGLGIGGYGYTF. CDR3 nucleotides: TGTGCCAGCAGTTGGGGCCTAGGAATCGGGGGATATGGCTACACCTTC.

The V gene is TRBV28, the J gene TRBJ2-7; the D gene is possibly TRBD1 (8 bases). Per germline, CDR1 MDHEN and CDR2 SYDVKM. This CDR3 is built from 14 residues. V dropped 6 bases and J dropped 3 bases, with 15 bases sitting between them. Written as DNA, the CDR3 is TGTGCCAGCAGCTTACAGGGGGGGATCTACGAGCAGTACTTC. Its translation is CASSLQGGIYEQYF. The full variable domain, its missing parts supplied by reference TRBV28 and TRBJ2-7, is DVKVTQSSRYLVKRTGEKVFLECVQDMDHENMFWYRQDPGLGLRLIYFSYDVKMKEKGDIPEGYSVSREKKERFSLILESASTNQTSMYLCASSLQGGIYEQYFGPGTRLTVT.

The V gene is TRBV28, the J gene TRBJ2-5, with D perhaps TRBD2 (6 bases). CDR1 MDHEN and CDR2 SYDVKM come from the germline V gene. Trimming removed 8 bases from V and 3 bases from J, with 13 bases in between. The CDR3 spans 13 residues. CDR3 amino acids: CASGTLGEETQYF. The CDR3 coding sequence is TGTGCCAGCGGGACTCTAGGGGAAGAGACCCAGTACTTC.

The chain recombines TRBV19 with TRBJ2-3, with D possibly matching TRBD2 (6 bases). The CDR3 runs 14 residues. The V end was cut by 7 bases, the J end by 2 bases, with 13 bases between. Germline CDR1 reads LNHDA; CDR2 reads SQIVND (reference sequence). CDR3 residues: CASTQRALTDTQYF. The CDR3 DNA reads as TGTGCCAGTACTCAGCGGGCGCTCACAGATACGCAGTATTTT.

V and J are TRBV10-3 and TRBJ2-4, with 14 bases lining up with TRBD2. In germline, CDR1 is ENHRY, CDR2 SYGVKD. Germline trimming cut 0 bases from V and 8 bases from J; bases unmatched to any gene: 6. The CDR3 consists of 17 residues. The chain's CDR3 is CAISESWGLAGEDIQYF. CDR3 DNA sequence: TGTGCCATCAGTGAGTCGTGGGGACTAGCGGGAGAGGACATTCAGTACTTC.

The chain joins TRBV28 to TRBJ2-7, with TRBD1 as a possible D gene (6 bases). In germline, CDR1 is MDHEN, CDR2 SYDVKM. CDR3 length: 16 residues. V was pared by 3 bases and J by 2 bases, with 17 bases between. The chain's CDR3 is CASSFPKGGLPYEQYF. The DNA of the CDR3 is TGTGCCAGCAGTTTCCCGAAAGGGGGTCTCCCCTACGAGCAGTACTTC.

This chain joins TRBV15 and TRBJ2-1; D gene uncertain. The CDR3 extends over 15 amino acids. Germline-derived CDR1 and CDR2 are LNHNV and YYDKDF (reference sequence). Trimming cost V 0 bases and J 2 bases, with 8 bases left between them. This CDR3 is CATSREGGTYNEQFF. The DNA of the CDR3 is TGTGCCACCAGCAGAGAGGGCGGTACCTACAATGAGCAGTTCTTC.

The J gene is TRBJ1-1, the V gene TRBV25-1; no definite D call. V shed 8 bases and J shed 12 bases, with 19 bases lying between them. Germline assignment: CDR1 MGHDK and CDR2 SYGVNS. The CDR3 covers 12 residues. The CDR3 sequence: CASGGPRSVSFF. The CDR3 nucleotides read TGTGCCAGCGGTGGTCCCCGCTCTGTTTCTTTCTTT. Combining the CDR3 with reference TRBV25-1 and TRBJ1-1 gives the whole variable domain EADIYQTPRYLVIGTGKKITLECSQTMGHDKMYWYQQDPGMELHLIHYSYGVNSTEKGDLSSESTVSRIRTEHFPLTLESARPSHTSQYLCASGGPRSVSFFGQGTRLTVV.

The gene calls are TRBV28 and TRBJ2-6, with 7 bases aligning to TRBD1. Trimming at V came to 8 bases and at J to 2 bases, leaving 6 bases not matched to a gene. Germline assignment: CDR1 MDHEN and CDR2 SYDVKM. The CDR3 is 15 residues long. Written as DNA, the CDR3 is TGTGCCAGCGGGACAGAAGGCGCTGGGGCCAACGTCCTGACTTTC. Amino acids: CASGTEGAGANVLTF.

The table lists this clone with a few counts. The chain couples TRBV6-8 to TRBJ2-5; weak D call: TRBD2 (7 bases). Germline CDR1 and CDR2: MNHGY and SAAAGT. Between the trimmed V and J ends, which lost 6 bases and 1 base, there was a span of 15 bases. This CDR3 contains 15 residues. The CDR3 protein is CASSRKGGGQETQYF. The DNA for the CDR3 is TGTGCCAGCAGCCGGAAGGGAGGGGGCCAAGAGACCCAGTACTTC.

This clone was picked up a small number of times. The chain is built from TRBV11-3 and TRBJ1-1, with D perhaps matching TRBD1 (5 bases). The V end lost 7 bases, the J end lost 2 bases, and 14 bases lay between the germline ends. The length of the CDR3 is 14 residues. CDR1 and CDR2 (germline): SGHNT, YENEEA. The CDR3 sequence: CASIVTDANTEAFF. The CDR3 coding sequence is TGTGCCAGCATTGTGACAGACGCAAACACTGAAGCTTTCTTT.

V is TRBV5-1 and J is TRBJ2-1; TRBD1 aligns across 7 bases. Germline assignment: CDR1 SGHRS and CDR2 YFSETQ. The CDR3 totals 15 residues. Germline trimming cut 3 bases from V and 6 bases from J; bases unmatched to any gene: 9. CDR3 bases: TGCGCCAGCAGCTGGCAGGGACAGAGTACCAATGAGCAGTTCTTC. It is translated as CASSWQGQSTNEQFF.

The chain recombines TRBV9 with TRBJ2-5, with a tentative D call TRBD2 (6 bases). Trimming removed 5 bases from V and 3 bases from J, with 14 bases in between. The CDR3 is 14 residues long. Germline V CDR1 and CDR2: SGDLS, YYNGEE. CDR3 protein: CASSWALAEETQYF. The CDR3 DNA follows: TGTGCCAGCAGTTGGGCATTAGCGGAAGAGACCCAGTACTTC.

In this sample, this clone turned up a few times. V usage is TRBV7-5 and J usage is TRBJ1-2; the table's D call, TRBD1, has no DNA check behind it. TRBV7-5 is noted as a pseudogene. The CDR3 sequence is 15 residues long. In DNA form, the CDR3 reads TGTGCCAGCAGCTTGATGGGCTTAGGGGACTATGGCTACACCTTC. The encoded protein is CASSLMGLGDYGYTF.

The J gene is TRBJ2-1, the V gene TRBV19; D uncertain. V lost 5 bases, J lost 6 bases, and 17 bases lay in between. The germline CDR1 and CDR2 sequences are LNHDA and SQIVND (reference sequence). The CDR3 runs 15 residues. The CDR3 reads CASSSSDTLINEQFF. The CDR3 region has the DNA TGTGCCAGTAGTTCGTCAGACACGTTAATCAATGAGCAGTTCTTC.

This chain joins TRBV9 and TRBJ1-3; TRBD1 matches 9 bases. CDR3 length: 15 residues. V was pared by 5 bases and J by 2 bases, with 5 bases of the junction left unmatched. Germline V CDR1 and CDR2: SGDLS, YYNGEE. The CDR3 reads CASSRDRAAGNTIYF. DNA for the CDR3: TGTGCCAGCAGTAGGGACAGGGCGGCTGGAAACACCATATATTTT.

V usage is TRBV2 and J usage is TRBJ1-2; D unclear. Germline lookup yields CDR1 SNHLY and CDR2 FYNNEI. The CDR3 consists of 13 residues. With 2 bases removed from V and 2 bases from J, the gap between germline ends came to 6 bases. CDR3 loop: CASSELPNYGYTF. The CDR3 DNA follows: TGTGCCAGCAGTGAATTACCAAACTATGGCTACACCTTC.

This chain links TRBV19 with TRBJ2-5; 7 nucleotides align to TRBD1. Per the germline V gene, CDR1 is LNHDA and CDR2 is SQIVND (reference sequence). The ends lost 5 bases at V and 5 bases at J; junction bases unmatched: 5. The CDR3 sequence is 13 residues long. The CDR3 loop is CASSPQGYETQYF. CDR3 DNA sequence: TGTGCCAGTAGTCCACAGGGGTACGAGACCCAGTACTTC.

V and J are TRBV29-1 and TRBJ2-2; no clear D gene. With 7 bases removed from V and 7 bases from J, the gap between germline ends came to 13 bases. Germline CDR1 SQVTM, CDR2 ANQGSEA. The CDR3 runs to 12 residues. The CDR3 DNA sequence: TGCAGCGGCCGACCGACGAACGGGGAGCTGTTTTTT. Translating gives CSGRPTNGELFF.

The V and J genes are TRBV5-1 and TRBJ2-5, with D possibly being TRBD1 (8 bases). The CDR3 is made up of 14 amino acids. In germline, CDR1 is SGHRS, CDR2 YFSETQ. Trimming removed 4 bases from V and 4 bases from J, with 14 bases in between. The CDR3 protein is CASSGEGTGETQYF. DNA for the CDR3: TGCGCCAGCAGCGGGGAGGGGACAGGAGAGACCCAGTACTTC.

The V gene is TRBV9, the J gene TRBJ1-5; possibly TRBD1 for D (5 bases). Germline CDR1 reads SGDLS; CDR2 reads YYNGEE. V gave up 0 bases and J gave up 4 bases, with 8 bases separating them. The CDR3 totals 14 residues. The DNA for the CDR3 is TGTGCCAGCAGCGTAGGGGGACCAAATCAGCCCCAGCATTTT. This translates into CASSVGGPNQPQHF.

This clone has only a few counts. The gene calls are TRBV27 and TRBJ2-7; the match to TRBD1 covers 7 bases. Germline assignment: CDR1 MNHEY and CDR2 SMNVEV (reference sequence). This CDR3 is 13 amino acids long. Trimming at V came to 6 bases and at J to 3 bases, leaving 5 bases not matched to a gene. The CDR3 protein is CASRQGQLYEQYF. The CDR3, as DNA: TGTGCCAGCAGACAGGGACAGCTCTACGAGCAGTACTTC.

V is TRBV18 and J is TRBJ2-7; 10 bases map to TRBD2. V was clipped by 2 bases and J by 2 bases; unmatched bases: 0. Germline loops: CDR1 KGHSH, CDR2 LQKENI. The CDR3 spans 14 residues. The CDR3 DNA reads TGTGCCAGCTCACCAACTAGCGGGGCCTACGAGCAGTACTTC. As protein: CASSPTSGAYEQYF.

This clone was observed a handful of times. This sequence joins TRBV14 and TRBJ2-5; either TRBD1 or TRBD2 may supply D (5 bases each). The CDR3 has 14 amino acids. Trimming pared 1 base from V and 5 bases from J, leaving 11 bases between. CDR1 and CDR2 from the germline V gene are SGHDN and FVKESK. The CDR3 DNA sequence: TGTGCCAGCAGCCAAGTCCGGGGCGGGGAGACCCAGTACTTC. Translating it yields CASSQVRGGETQYF.

The CDR3 protein is CATNAPEKTEAFF. The CDR3 nucleotides are TGTGCCACCAATGCCCCGGAGAAGACTGAAGCTTTCTTT. This chain connects TRBV25-1 to TRBJ1-1; D uncertain. The germline V and J ends were trimmed by 10 bases and 5 bases, with 17 bases remaining between them. Germline assignment: CDR1 MGHDK and CDR2 SYGVNS. This CDR3 spans 13 amino acids. Full variable domain (rest looked up from reference TRBV25-1 and TRBJ1-1): EADIYQTPRYLVIGTGKKITLECSQTMGHDKMYWYQQDPGMELHLIHYSYGVNSTEKGDLSSESTVSRIRTEHFPLTLESARPSHTSQYLCATNAPEKTEAFFGQGTRLTVV.

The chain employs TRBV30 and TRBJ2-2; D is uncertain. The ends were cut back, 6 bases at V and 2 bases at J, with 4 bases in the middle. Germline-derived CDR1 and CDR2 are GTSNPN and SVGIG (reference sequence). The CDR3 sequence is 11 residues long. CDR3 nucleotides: TGTGCCTGCGGAAACACCGGGGAGCTGTTTTTT. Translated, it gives CACGNTGELFF.